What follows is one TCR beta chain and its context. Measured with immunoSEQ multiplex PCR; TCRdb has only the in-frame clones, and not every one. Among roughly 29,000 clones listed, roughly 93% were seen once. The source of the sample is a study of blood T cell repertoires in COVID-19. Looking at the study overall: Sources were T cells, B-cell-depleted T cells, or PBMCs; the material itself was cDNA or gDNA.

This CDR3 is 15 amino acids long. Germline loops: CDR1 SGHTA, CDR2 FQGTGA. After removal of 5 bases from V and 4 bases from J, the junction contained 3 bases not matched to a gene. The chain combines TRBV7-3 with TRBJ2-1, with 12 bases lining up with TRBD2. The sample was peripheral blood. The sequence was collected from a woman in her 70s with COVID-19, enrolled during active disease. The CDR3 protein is CASSPGLAGYNEQFF. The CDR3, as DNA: TGTGCCAGCAGCCCGGGACTAGCGGGTTACAATGAGCAGTTCTTC.